The present TCR beta chain was sequenced within a study of blood T cell repertoires in COVID-19. At the level of the study: T cells, B-cell-depleted T cells, or PBMCs supplied cDNA or gDNA.

Germline lookup yields CDR1 SEHNR and CDR2 FQNEAQ (reference sequence). The CDR3 spans 15 residues. V shed 5 bases and J 5 bases; nucleotides not matched to a gene: 7. In the original processing: Amplified reference gene primers provided the basis for estimating nucleated cell counts. Data came from immunoSEQ multiplex PCR; TCRdb stores just in-frame clones and leaves some out. Clonal size and the V and J genes are those of that table, whereas D and trimming came from the DNA. The table records around 80,000 clones, about 80% of them present only once. This TCR was sampled from a man at least 80 years old with acute or convalescent COVID-19. Sample: peripheral blood. The rearrangement uses TRBV7-9 and TRBJ2-5; the match to TRBD1 covers 11 bases. This chain's CDR3 is CASSAGQGAGETQYF. CDR3 nucleotides: TGTGCCAGCAGCGCAGGACAGGGGGCTGGGGAGACCCAGTACTTC.